The 20 T cell receptor beta chains below all came from one sample that was sequenced in a study of blood T cell repertoires in COVID-19. Profiling relied on immunoSEQ multiplex PCR, and the TCRdb table lists in-frame clones only, not all of them. Seen here are about 150,000 clones, roughly 80% observed once, and the top ten hold around 8.4%. The sequencing input was PBMCs or T cells enriched from blood (not recorded which). The receptors derive from a man aged 50 to 60 who had recovered from COVID-19.

The rearrangement joins TRBV29-1 to TRBJ1-1; D remains ambiguous. This CDR3 region has 11 residues. Germline lookup yields CDR1 SQVTM and CDR2 ANQGSEA. Deletions cut 7 bases from V and 6 bases from J, with 12 bases between. CDR3 nucleotides: TGCAGCGGCTTAACCGGGGCTGAAGCTTTCTTT. It translates to CSGLTGAEAFF. Filled out from reference TRBV29-1 and TRBJ1-1, the complete variable domain reads SAVISQKPSRDICQRGTSLTIQCQVDSQVTMMFWYRQQPGQSLTLIATANQGSEATYESGFVIDKFPISRPNLTFSTLTVSNMSPEDSSIYLCSGLTGAEAFFGQGTRLTVV.

This clone was detected only once. The rearrangement links TRBV11-3 to TRBJ2-1, with D hard to call. The germline V gene encodes CDR1 SGHNT and CDR2 YENEEA. The CDR3 covers 14 residues. With 3 bases removed from V and 9 bases from J, the gap between germline ends came to 15 bases. CDR3 in amino acids: CASSFLEQSSEQFF. CDR3 nucleotides: TGTGCCAGCAGCTTCCTGGAGCAGTCCAGTGAGCAGTTCTTC.

This clone was recorded only once. The chain recombines TRBV19 with TRBJ2-7, with 12 positions matching TRBD1. The CDR3 extends over 14 amino acids. Germline V gene data show CDR1 as LNHDA and CDR2 as SQIVND (reference sequence). V was pared by 7 bases and J by 5 bases, with 6 bases of the junction left unmatched. The CDR3 DNA is TGTGCCAGTATGCCCGGGACAGGGGGCCACGAGCAGTACTTC. Translation gives CASMPGTGGHEQYF.

The chain joins TRBV19 to TRBJ2-7; 8 bases fit TRBD1. The junction had 5 bases not matched to a gene; V was cut back by 5 bases and J by 2 bases. The CDR3 covers 14 residues. Germline loops: CDR1 LNHDA, CDR2 SQIVND (reference sequence). The DNA for the CDR3 is TGTGCCAGTAGTCCGCGACAGGGGCCCTACGAGCAGTACTTC. Translating it yields CASSPRQGPYEQYF.

CDR3 protein: CASSWGVGQPQHF. DNA of the CDR3: TGCGCCAGCAGCTGGGGGGTCGGGCAGCCCCAGCATTTT. The chain joins TRBV5-1 to TRBJ1-5, with D possibly being TRBD1 (5 bases). Germline lookup yields CDR1 SGHRS and CDR2 YFSETQ. The V and J ends lost 3 bases and 7 bases respectively, with 11 bases between them. The CDR3 has 13 amino acids.

The V gene is TRBV7-3, the J gene TRBJ2-6; tentatively, D is TRBD2 (5 bases). Trimming removed 1 base at V and 2 bases at J, with 6 bases between. The CDR3 runs to 15 residues. Germline V gives CDR1 SGHTA, CDR2 FQGTGA. The DNA for the CDR3 is TGTGCCAGCAGCTTAAACGGGGCTGGGGCCAACGTCCTGACTTTC. It translates to CASSLNGAGANVLTF.

As regards this clone: One end of the junction varies from germline; a read error may be responsible. J is TRBJ2-3 and V is TRBV7-7; TRBD1 agrees at 10 bases. CDR1 is SSHAT, CDR2 FNYEAQ, per germline (reference sequence). CDR3 size: 15 residues. The CDR3 DNA sequence: TGTGCTAGCAGCTTAAGACAGGGGGCGGGAGATACGCAGTATTTT. As protein: CASSLRQGAGDTQYF.

This clone was counted between two and nine times. J is TRBJ2-1 and V is TRBV5-1; 8 nucleotides match TRBD1. CDR3 length: 14 residues. The germline V gene has CDR1 SGHRS and CDR2 YFSETQ. The trim removed 5 bases at V and 5 bases at J, leaving 6 bases unmatched. CDR3 DNA: TGCGCCAGCAGAACTCAGGGGGCGGACAATGAGCAGTTCTTC. As protein: CASRTQGADNEQFF.

The genes are TRBV27 and TRBJ1-1, with a possible D match to TRBD1 (5 bases). The CDR3 spans 13 residues. Trimming pared 5 bases from V and 5 bases from J, leaving 12 bases between. The germline V gene encodes CDR1 MNHEY and CDR2 SMNVEV (reference sequence). The CDR3 sequence is CASSPRGETEAFF. CDR3 bases: TGTGCCAGCAGTCCCCGGGGGGAGACTGAAGCTTTCTTT.

The chain joins TRBV7-3 to TRBJ2-3; D not resolved. Germline CDR1 SGHTA, CDR2 FQGTGA. V lost 1 base and J 2 bases, leaving 10 bases between the germline ends. The CDR3 is 15 residues long. The CDR3, as DNA: TGTGCCAGCAGCTTAAATGGGCGTCCCACAGATACGCAGTATTTT. Protein sequence: CASSLNGRPTDTQYF.

The V and J genes are TRBV5-1 and TRBJ1-4, with D perhaps matching TRBD1 (6 bases). The CDR3 runs to 14 residues. V was clipped by 2 bases and J by 4 bases, with 9 bases between them. Germline values: CDR1 SGHRS, CDR2 YFSETQ. The CDR3 DNA reads as TGCGCCAGCAGCTTACAGGGTGATAATGAAAAACTGTTTTTT. Translating gives CASSLQGDNEKLFF.

The chain combines TRBV29-1 with TRBJ1-1; TRBD1 agrees at 8 bases. From germline, CDR1 is SQVTM and CDR2 ANQGSEA. This CDR3 spans 13 amino acids. J was trimmed by 4 bases and V by 7 bases; bases with no gene match: 8. The CDR3 coding sequence is TGCAGCGGGAGTCAGGGGGCTTTCACTGAAGCTTTCTTT. This gives the protein CSGSQGAFTEAFF.

This clone was found a few times. The chain carries TRBV2 and TRBJ1-5, with unresolved D. The germline V and J ends were trimmed by 6 bases and 7 bases, with 10 bases remaining between them. CDR3 length: 12 amino acids. Germline values: CDR1 SNHLY, CDR2 FYNNEI. CDR3 in amino acids: CASRGGSQPQHF. The CDR3 DNA reads as TGTGCCAGCAGGGGAGGAAGCCAGCCCCAGCATTTT.

This chain connects TRBV29-1 to TRBJ2-7; TRBD1 agrees at 7 bases. The CDR3 runs 12 residues. Germline CDR1 reads SQVTM; CDR2 reads ANQGSEA. V lost 7 bases, J lost 1 base, and 4 bases stayed unmatched. The CDR3 nucleotides are TGCAGCGCTGGACAGGTTTCCTACGAGCAGTACTTC. Translating it yields CSAGQVSYEQYF.

The rearrangement uses TRBV7-2 and TRBJ1-6; D call uncertain. CDR1 SGHTA and CDR2 FQGNSA come from the germline V gene. The CDR3 loop spans 14 amino acids. The V and J ends lost 5 bases and 9 bases respectively, with 14 bases between them. As DNA, the CDR3 is TGTGCCAGCAGCACAGTCCACCAAGGTTCACCCCTCCACTTT. Encoded protein: CASSTVHQGSPLHF.

V is TRBV6-2 or TRBV6-3 and J is TRBJ1-5; possibly TRBD1 for D (6 bases). Germline V lookup: CDR1 MNHEY, CDR2 SVGEGT. The V end was cut by 0 bases, the J end by 4 bases, with 10 bases between. The CDR3 loop spans 15 amino acids. CDR3 nucleotide sequence: TGTGCCAGCAGTTACTCATCCCAGGGGAATCAGCCCCAGCATTTT. It specifies CASSYSSQGNQPQHF.

Here the CDR3 reads CASRKDRAAGYTF. The CDR3 DNA sequence: TGTGCCAGCAGGAAGGACAGGGCTGCTGGCTACACCTTC. This chain connects TRBV27 to TRBJ1-2; 8 bases match TRBD1. Germline lookup yields CDR1 MNHEY and CDR2 SMNVEV (reference sequence). The CDR3 runs 13 residues. V shed 6 bases and J 7 bases; nucleotides not matched to a gene: 7.

This clone was seen a few times. The CDR3 nucleotides read TGTGCCAGCAGGAGACAGACAGTAAACACCGGGGAGCTGTTTTTT. Encoded protein: CASRRQTVNTGELFF. This rearrangement joins TRBV6-5 to TRBJ2-2, with D possibly matching TRBD1 (5 bases). The V and J ends lost 6 bases and 2 bases respectively, with 13 bases between them. This CDR3 spans 15 amino acids. Germline V gives CDR1 MNHEY, CDR2 SVGAGI.

The V call is TRBV11-2, the J call TRBJ1-4; TRBD1 is a possible D gene (6 bases). Per germline, CDR1 SGHAT and CDR2 FQNNGV. V lost 1 base and J 7 bases, leaving 13 bases between the germline ends. The CDR3 sequence is 15 residues long. CDR3 amino acids: CASSLVGTGREKLFF. In DNA, the CDR3 is TGTGCCAGCAGCTTAGTAGGTACAGGGCGTGAAAAACTGTTTTTT.

This clone was seen a few times. The J gene is TRBJ1-5, the V gene TRBV9; maybe TRBD1 (6 bases). V shed 4 bases and J shed 4 bases, with 9 bases lying between them. The CDR3 sequence is 13 residues long. Germline CDR1 SGDLS, CDR2 YYNGEE. CDR3: CASSRGQNQPQHF. DNA of the CDR3: TGTGCCAGCAGCCGAGGACAGAATCAGCCCCAGCATTTT. The entire variable domain, with the rest obtained from reference TRBV9 and TRBJ1-5, is as follows: DSGVTQTPKHLITATGQRVTLRCSPRSGDLSVYWYQQSLDQGLQFLIQYYNGEERAKGNILERFSAQQFPDLHSELNLSSLELGDSALYFCASSRGQNQPQHFGDGTRLSIL.